These 5 T cell receptor beta chains originate from one sample sequenced in a study of glioma-infiltrating T cells after dendritic cell vaccination. Profiled with immunoSEQ multiplex PCR; TCRdb holds only in-frame clones, not every one. The repertoire has about 90,000 clones, more than 75% of them found once; the top ten carry around 3.2%. Sequencing was performed on blood, taken before dendritic cell vaccination. These receptors were obtained from a human donor with glioblastoma.

V is TRBV5-1 and J is TRBJ2-7, with D possibly TRBD1 on 6 matching bases. The CDR3 runs to 13 residues. V lost 4 bases, J lost 0 bases, and 8 bases lay in between. Germline V gives CDR1 SGHRS, CDR2 YFSETQ. CDR3 DNA sequence: TGCGCCAGCAGCCCACAGGGCTCCTACGAGCAGTACTTC. This sequence encodes CASSPQGSYEQYF.

This clone was recorded a few times. This chain links TRBV5-1 with TRBJ2-3; D is possibly TRBD2 (5 bases). The germline V gene has CDR1 SGHRS and CDR2 YFSETQ. This CDR3 spans 17 amino acids. The V gene lost 0 bases and the J gene lost 8 bases, with 22 bases spanning the gap. The CDR3 loop reads CASSLGARSGAVITQYF. As DNA, the CDR3 is TGCGCCAGCAGCTTGGGGGCGAGGAGCGGCGCAGTCATTACGCAGTATTTT.

The chain employs TRBV6-4 and TRBJ1-1; D remains unclear. The V gene's germline CDR1 is MRHNA and CDR2 SNTAGT. V was shortened by 3 bases and J by 1 base, with 12 bases between the two germline ends. This CDR3 region has 15 residues. The CDR3: CASSEGSAGNTEAFF. The CDR3 DNA is TGTGCCAGCAGTGAGGGGTCTGCGGGGAACACTGAAGCTTTCTTT.

V is TRBV4-1 and J is TRBJ1-3; D is undetermined. This CDR3 is 17 amino acids long. The ends were cut back, 2 bases at V and 0 bases at J, with 14 bases in the middle. Germline V CDR1 and CDR2: MGHRA, YSYEKL. In DNA, the CDR3 is TGCGCCAGCAGCCAATACCGGGTCCATTTCTCTGGAAACACCATATATTTT. This sequence encodes CASSQYRVHFSGNTIYF.

V and J are TRBV5-5 and TRBJ2-6; tentatively, D is TRBD2 (5 bases). The CDR3 has 17 amino acids. Germline loops: CDR1 SGHKS, CDR2 YYEKEE (reference sequence). V lost 0 bases, J lost 2 bases, and 12 bases lay in between. CDR3 loop: CASSLVAAAAGANVLTF. The CDR3 nucleotides read TGTGCCAGCAGCTTGGTGGCAGCGGCCGCTGGGGCCAACGTCCTGACTTTC. Looking up the rest from reference TRBV5-5 and TRBJ2-6 gives the full variable domain: DAGVTQSPTHLIKTRGQQVTLRCSPISGHKSVSWYQQVLGQGPQFIFQYYEKEERGRGNFPDRFSARQFPNYSSELNVNALLLGDSALYLCASSLVAAAAGANVLTFGAGSRLTVL.